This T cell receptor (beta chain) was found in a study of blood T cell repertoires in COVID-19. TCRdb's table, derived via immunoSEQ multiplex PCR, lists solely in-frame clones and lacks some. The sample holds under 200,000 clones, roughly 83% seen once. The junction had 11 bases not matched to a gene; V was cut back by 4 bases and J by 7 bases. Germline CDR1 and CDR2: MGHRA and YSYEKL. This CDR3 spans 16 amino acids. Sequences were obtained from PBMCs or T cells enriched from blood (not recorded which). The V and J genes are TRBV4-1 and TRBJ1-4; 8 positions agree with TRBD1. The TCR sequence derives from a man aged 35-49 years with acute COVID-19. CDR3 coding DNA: TGCGCCAGCAGCCCCCTAATGGGGACAGGTAGTGAAAAACTGTTTTTT. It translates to CASSPLMGTGSEKLFF.